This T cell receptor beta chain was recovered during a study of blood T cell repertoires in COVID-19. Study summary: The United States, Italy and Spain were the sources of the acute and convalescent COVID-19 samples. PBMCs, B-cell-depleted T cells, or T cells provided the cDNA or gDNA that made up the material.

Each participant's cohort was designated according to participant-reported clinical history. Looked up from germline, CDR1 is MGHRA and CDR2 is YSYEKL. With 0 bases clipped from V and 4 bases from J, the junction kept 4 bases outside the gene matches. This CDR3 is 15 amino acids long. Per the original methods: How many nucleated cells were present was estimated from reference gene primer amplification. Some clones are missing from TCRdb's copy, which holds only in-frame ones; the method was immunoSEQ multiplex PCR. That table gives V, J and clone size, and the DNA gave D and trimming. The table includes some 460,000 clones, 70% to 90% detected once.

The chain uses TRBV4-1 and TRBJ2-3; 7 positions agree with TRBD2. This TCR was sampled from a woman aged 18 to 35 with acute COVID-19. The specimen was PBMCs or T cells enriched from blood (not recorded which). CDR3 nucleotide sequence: TGCGCCAGCAGCCAAGATTGGGGGGGGGCAGATACGCAGTATTTT. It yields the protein CASSQDWGGADTQYF.